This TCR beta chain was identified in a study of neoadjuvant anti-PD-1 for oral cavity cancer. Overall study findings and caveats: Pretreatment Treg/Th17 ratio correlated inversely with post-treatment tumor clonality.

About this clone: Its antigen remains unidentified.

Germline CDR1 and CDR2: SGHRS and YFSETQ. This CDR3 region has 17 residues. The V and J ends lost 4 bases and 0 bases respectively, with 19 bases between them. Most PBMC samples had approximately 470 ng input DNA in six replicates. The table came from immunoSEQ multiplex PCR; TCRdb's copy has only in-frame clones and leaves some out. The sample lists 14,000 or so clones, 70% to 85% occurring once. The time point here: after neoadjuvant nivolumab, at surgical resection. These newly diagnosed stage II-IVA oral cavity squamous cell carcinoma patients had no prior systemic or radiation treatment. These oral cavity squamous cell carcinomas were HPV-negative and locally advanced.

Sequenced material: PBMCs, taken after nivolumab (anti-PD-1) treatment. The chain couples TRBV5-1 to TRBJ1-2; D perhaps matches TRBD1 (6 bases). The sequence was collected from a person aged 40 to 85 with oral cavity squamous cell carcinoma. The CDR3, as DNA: TGCGCCAGCAGCCCCGGCCTGAGGGACACCACTAACTATGGCTACACCTTC. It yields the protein CASSPGLRDTTNYGYTF.